This TCR beta chain emerged from a study of cytomegalovirus exposure and HLA in healthy donors (dated by TCRdb to between 2016 and 2019). Study-wide context: An earlier analysis of approximately 640 of the donors reported approximately 300 Gb of sequence data and more than 90 million unique TCR beta sequences from 150 million to 200 million T cells. On average, roughly 240,000 unique TCR beta nucleotide sequences were sequenced per donor among 398 genotyped donors of the cohort, with about 17% of those sequences being non-productive. To study patterns of TCR occurrence, a later analysis re-analyzed previously published TCR beta repertoires from several hundred donors and added high-resolution HLA genotyping. Donor age, sex, ethnicity and CMV serostatus were compiled alongside the repertoire data. Every repertoire in the discovery cohort had been generated on one and the same sequencing platform. The study used immunosequencing to profile the T cell repertoires of under 700 subjects and linked those repertoires to cytomegalovirus serostatus. Typing coverage differed by locus: A, B, C, DRB1 and DQB1 were typed in roughly 620-640 donors, DQA1 in roughly 510, DPA1 in roughly 590, and DPB1 in around 490. Genome-wide SNP genotypes for about 65% of the 666 donors were used in a later genetic analysis, which treated that subset as a discovery cohort. An early release covering 550 to 700 HLA-typed donors comprised 300 to 350 gigabases of sequencing data and roughly 85 million unique TCR sequences. HLA typing covered class I and class II loci at four-digit resolution. Among the roughly 390 genotyped donors, 75% to 90% belonged to the genetic ancestry cluster associated with self-reported Caucasian donors. High-throughput TCR immunosequencing, statistical association of individual TCRs with disease status, and machine learning were combined to predict cytomegalovirus infection status. The study aimed to test whether cataloging public T cell receptors could reveal signatures of past pathogen exposure. The later analysis used no new phenotypic data to find candidate immune exposures, relying instead on TCR beta sequences and their occurrence across donors. Four to six DR-DQ haplotypes were handled as single units for association and clustering because linkage in the cohort was strong. To decide whether each TCR beta V gene segment behaved as functional or pseudogenic, an earlier analysis of several hundred of the donors relied on high-throughput TCR beta sequencing. Along with the approximately 700-subject first cohort, a separate validation cohort of over 90 different subjects was used.

In total, roughly 710 healthy bone marrow donors made up the cohort. Cohort members were all nominally healthy when sampled, although unrecorded immune exposures were likely present. The donor tested CMV seropositive, placing the donor among the 289 seropositive members of the cohort. A peripheral blood sample was provided by each donor, and peripheral blood mononuclear cells were used for TCR beta sequencing. Genomic DNA was extracted from the blood cell samples with the Qiagen DNeasy Blood Extraction Kit. What the work shows at the level of the full study, not this receptor alone: Specific HLA alleles were associated with about 17,000 TCR beta sequences at a false discovery rate of 0.05 in a later analysis. HLA typing was unavailable for some donors at each locus, so association tests used only the typed subset. According to a later genetic analysis, donors in an Asian-associated ancestry cluster had fewer N-insertions in productive TCRs than the roughly 670-donor mean. According to a later analysis, most CMV-associated TCR beta chains appeared to be HLA-restricted, and the HLA associations seemed to be driven largely by CMV exposure. A few of the identified cytomegalovirus-associated TCR beta chains were confirmed in vitro to be specific for cytomegalovirus antigens. CMV serostatus was the only immune exposure information available for the cohort. In a later analysis, TCR association rates were found to vary across HLA loci, with the most associated TCRs seen for DRB1 alleles and the fewest for HLA-C alleles. In both the original and validation cohorts, the classifier was reported to diagnose cytomegalovirus status with high specificity and sensitivity. Several of the top co-occurrence clusters appeared to be linked to parvovirus B19, influenza, CMV and Epstein-Barr virus, according to a later analysis. Linkage disequilibrium might explain the correlated functional status among segregating V segments, but an unknown experimental factor could not be ruled out. A further reported finding was that TCR beta sequences accurately predicted the HLA-A and HLA-B alleles for most subjects in the first cohort. In a later analysis, HLA-associated TCR beta chains were found to be more clonally expanded and to have lower generation probabilities than equally common non-associated chains. A cluster of highly shared sequence variants was judged likely to represent a technical artifact of the sequencing pipeline. Most TCR sequences were seen in very few donors, while some public TCRs were found in many individuals. The study gave a list of some 150 TCR beta chains associated with cytomegalovirus. In an earlier analysis of a few hundred of the donors, most TCR beta V segments were observed in productive rearrangements about 90% or about 30% of the time, broadly matching IMGT annotations. Assigning TCR associations to individual alleles was difficult when HLA alleles, especially DR and DQ, strongly co-occurred. The earlier analysis of around 600 of the donors excluded 15 to 20 rarely observed V segments, including chromosome 9 orphons, because counts were too low. According to the authors, the approach could potentially be generalized to other disease states and immunological phenotypes. The cohort was sequenced for TCR beta chains only, and without alpha or paired-chain data the features that could be detected were limited. Sequencing depth was assumed to be roughly uniform across donors in the presence/absence analyses, though that assumption may not hold. In a later genetic analysis, a missense DCLRE1C variant was associated with V-gene and J-gene trimming of TCR beta chains, and the association was replicated in an independent cohort. Some IMGT-functional V segments, including TRBV6-2 and TRBV6-3, could not be distinguished by the 87-base-pair reads and were therefore excluded.

This clone has only a few counts. What antigen it recognizes has not been identified. Per-base quality was not reported, and no clone a single base away is much larger than it. Reading the germline V gene gives CDR1 SGHVS and CDR2 FQNEAQ. The junction carries 6 bases between V and J, which are trimmed by 1 base and 5 bases respectively. CDR3 length: 12 amino acids, cysteine to phenylalanine. Of the read, only the CDR3 DNA is kept; its 36 bases are in frame from base 1. The method was the immunoSEQ multiplex PCR assay. The multiplex PCR relied on a mix of 60 forward primers for TCR Vbeta segments and 13 reverse primers for TCR Jbeta segments. A multiplex PCR assay on genomic DNA amplified the CDR3 region of rearranged TCR beta genes. The Illumina HiSeq System was used to sequence the amplified TCR beta libraries as 87-base-pair reads. The original pipeline was this. A later analysis tallied 70 million to 100 million unique TCR beta chains across the 600 to 700 repertoires, and about 12 million of those chains were shared by two or more donors. To remove PCR and sequencing errors, raw reads were error-corrected and collapsed into unique sequences using a nearest-neighbor algorithm that merged closely related sequences. To assign V, D and J gene segments, CDR3 sequences were aligned to IMGT reference sequences. For a sequence to be retained, a match of at least six nucleotides to both a V gene segment and a J gene segment was required. Rearrangements were called productive when the CDR3 lacked stop codons and stayed in frame with V and J; all others were non-productive. CDR3 was defined by IMGT convention, running from the second conserved V-encoded cysteine to the conserved J-encoded phenylalanine. Sequences without an unambiguous match to a single V gene segment were excluded from the earlier analysis of a few hundred of the donors. An earlier analysis of 587 of the donors classified V segments as functional when productive rearrangements were above 56.7% and as segregating when the standard deviation between donors was above 5%. To diagnose cytomegalovirus status from the catalog of TCR beta chain sequences, a statistical classification framework was built. A later analysis assigned V and J genes by comparing TCR nucleotide sequences with IMGT/GENE-DB human TR gene sequences. Using the TCRdist pipeline, a later analysis assigned CDR3 sequences along with most-parsimonious VDJ recombination scenarios. In a later analysis, each TCR beta chain was defined by its CDR3 amino acid sequence together with its V-gene family, and reads without a unique V-gene family were excluded. As a way to deal with suspected cross-contamination and a sequencing artifact, a later analysis dropped hundreds of nucleotide sequences that were highly shared and had low generation probability. In a later analysis, a clonal expansion index was calculated for each public chain from normalized within-repertoire ranks of inferred template counts. A later analysis computed generation probabilities with a VDJ recombination model fitted to out-of-frame rearrangements, and checked the results against IGoR. In a later analysis, TCR-TCR, TCR-HLA and TCR-CMV co-occurrence was scored with hypergeometric tests, and a repertoire-size bias correction was applied to TCR pairs. In a later analysis, false discovery rates were estimated by permuting HLA or CMV assignments 20 times. In a later analysis, co-occurring TCRs were grouped using DBSCAN, with TCRdist sequence similarity added in when clustering inside HLA-allele-positive subsets. For co-occurrence clustering, repertoires with fewer than 30,000 or more than 120,000 public chains were excluded, along with about five repertoires with anomalous nucleotide sharing. Entries here come from immuneACCESS through TCRdb and include only in-frame sequences with V and J called. Some clones fail to appear in such tables; in the studies checked, an unresolved V gene covers under half of the shortfall, and the cause of the remainder is unknown. The V and J calls and clone size were taken over from that table, and D and trimming were inferred from the DNA. The sample table shows some 98,000 clones, and about a tenth are seen once. Around 5% of the sample goes to the ten largest clones.

The sequence links TRBV7-8 to TRBJ2-7; the best D guess is TRBD1, with 5 bases matching. This clonotype was sampled from a man aged 45 to 65 in good health and CMV-seropositive. Material for sequencing was PBMCs. The CDR3 protein: CASSLGGHEQYF. The DNA reads as follows: TGTGCCAGCAGCTTAGGGGGCCACGAGCAGTACTTC.